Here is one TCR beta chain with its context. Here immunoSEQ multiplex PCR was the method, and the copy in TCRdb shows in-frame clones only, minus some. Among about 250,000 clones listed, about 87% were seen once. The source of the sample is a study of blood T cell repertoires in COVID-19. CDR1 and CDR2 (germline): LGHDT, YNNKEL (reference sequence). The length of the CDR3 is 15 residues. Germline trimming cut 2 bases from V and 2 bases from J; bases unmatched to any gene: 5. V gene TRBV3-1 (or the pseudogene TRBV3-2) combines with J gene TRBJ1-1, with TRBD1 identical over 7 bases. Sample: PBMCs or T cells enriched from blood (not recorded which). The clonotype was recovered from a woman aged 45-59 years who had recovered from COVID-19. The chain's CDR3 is CASSQRDRKNTEAFF. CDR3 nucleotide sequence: TGTGCCAGCAGCCAAAGGGACAGAAAAAACACTGAAGCTTTCTTT.